This is a list of T cell receptor beta chains from one sample in a study of blood T cells in healthy people across ages. TCRdb passed the 5' RACE reads through MiXCR, listing each CDR3 protein once. The sample yields fewer than 2,000,000 distinct CDR3 sequences, about two fifths seen once. The sample was blood. All receptors derive from a human donor in good health. CDR3s include the opening cysteine and the closing phenylalanine or tryptophan. The order of the fields is J gene, V gene, clone size, D gene, CDR3 DNA, CDR3 protein. A D gene is named only where the DNA matches it firmly. Clone size is given for some rows only: seen once, a few or many times, or a class if the clone is expanded.

>TRBJ2-7|TRBV7-3|NA|NA
TGTGCCAACAGCTTAGCCTCAGGGACCTGGGAGCAGTACTTC
CANSLASGTWEQYF
>TRBJ1-6|TRBV4-3|NA|NA
TGCGCCAGCAGCCGGGGGACAACTGCTTCACCCCTCCACTTT
CASSRGTTASPLHF
>TRBJ1-1|TRBV6-8|NA|TRBD1
TGTGCCAGCAGCGCCGCTGACAGGGACCAACCCCTGAACACTGAAGCTTTCTTT
CASSAADRDQPLNTEAFF
>TRBJ2-1|TRBV15|few|NA
TGTGCCACCAGCAACTTCAATGAGCAGTTCTTC
CATSNFNEQFF
>TRBJ2-1|TRBV5-1|NA|NA
TGCGCCGGCAGCTCAGGGGAGAGCTCCTACAATGAGCAGTTCTTC
CAGSSGESSYNEQFF
>TRBJ2-5|TRBV5-5|NA|NA
TGTGCCAGCAGCCCAAGGGGATTTGACCAGTACTTC
CASSPRGFDQYF
>TRBJ2-7|TRBV14|NA|NA
TGTGCCAGCAGCCAAGAAAGGGGGATCGGCTCCTACGAGCAGTACTTC
CASSQERGIGSYEQYF
>TRBJ1-2|TRBV11-2|many|TRBD1
TGTGCCAGCAGCTCAGGGCGCAGGGGGCAGTGGGGCTACACCTTC
CASSSGRRGQWGYTF
>TRBJ2-5|TRBV20-1|few|NA
TGCAGTGCTAGAGATTGGGAGTCCCCGAGGGGGGAGACCCAGTACTTC
CSARDWESPRGETQYF
>TRBJ1-2|TRBV13|few|TRBD1
TGTGCCAGCAGCCGGGACAGCCAGGAAGTCTATGGCTACACCTTC
CASSRDSQEVYGYTF
>TRBJ2-6|TRBV29-1|many|NA
TGCAGCGTTCCGGGGGCGTCTGGGGCCAACGTCCTGACTTTC
CSVPGASGANVLTF
>TRBJ1-1|TRBV28|NA|TRBD1
TGTGCCAGCCTATCCGGGACAGTGAACACTGAAGCTTTCTTT
CASLSGTVNTEAFF
>TRBJ2-3|TRBV20-1|NA|TRBD2
TGCAGTGCTAGATCGCGGGAGCGAATAGATACGCAGTATTTT
CSARSRERIDTQYF
>TRBJ2-3|TRBV7-3|NA|NA
TGTGCCAGCAGCTTAAACGGACTGACCACAGATACGCAGTATTTT
CASSLNGLTTDTQYF
>TRBJ1-4|TRBV20-1|NA|NA
TGCAGTGCTCCAGGGACCGGCGGGGAGGGTGGAAAACTGTTTTTT
CSAPGTGGEGGKLFF
>TRBJ2-7|TRBV4-3|many|NA
TGCGCCAGCAGCCAAGATTGGGACGACATTTCCTACGAGCAGTACTTC
CASSQDWDDISYEQYF
>TRBJ2-2|TRBV28|NA|NA
TGTGCCAGTCGTCGAGAGACCCCCACCGGGGAGCTGTTTTTT
CASRRETPTGELFF
>TRBJ2-7|TRBV28|NA|TRBD1
TGTGCCAGCAGTTTATCCCTCAAAGACAGGGGTTCGGACGAGCAGTACTTC
CASSLSLKDRGSDEQYF
>TRBJ2-3|TRBV5-4|NA|NA
TGTGCCAGCAGCTTCTGGACCGTCACAGATACGCAGTATTTT
CASSFWTVTDTQYF
>TRBJ1-5|TRBV12-3/TRBV12-4|NA|NA
TGTGCCAGCAGTCGGTACAGGAGCAATCAGCCCCAGCATTTT
CASSRYRSNQPQHF
>TRBJ1-1|TRBV7-6|few|NA
TGTGCCAGCAGCTTAGTTTCGCCCGACGAAGGCACTGAAGCTTTCTTT
CASSLVSPDEGTEAFF
>TRBJ1-2|TRBV7-2|NA|TRBD1
TGTGCCAGCAGCTTTTCCGGGACAGTCGCTCAGGGCTACACCTTC
CASSFSGTVAQGYTF
>TRBJ1-1|TRBV15|few|NA
TGTGCCACCAGCAGAGATCGGTTGGTCAGCCAAAGTGAAGCTTTCTTT
CATSRDRLVSQSEAFF
>TRBJ2-5|TRBV12-3/TRBV12-4|few|TRBD1
TGTGCCAGCAGACACCGGGACAGGGGATATCAAGAGACCCAGTACTTC
CASRHRDRGYQETQYF
>TRBJ2-5|TRBV7-3|few|TRBD1
TGTGCCAGCAGCACCGGGACAGGGTCTGCGCAGTACTTC
CASSTGTGSAQYF
>TRBJ2-5|TRBV15|many|NA
TGTGCCACCAGCAGAGACCGGTCACGAGGGGAGACCCAGTACTTC
CATSRDRSRGETQYF
>TRBJ2-5|TRBV5-1|NA|NA
TGCGCCAGCAGCTCGGAGGTCTACGGGGAGACCCAGTACTTC
CASSSEVYGETQYF
>TRBJ1-1|TRBV7-2|NA|TRBD1
TGTGCCAGCAGCTTCTTTGAGGGACAGGGGCGCACTGAAGCTTTCTTT
CASSFFEGQGRTEAFF
>TRBJ2-6|TRBV10-3|NA|NA
TGTGCCATCAGTGCCACAGGATCTGGGGCCAACGTCCTGACTTTC
CAISATGSGANVLTF
>TRBJ1-5|TRBV6-1|NA|TRBD1
TGTGCCAGCACCCATGACAGGGACCAGCAGCCCCAGCATTTT
CASTHDRDQQPQHF
>TRBJ2-1|TRBV4-1|NA|TRBD1
TGCGCCAGCAGCCAATCGGACAGGGGGGATGAGCAGTTCTTC
CASSQSDRGDEQFF
>TRBJ2-7|TRBV11-3|NA|NA
TGTGCCAGCAGCTTATACGGGGCAGGGGAAACCTACGAGCAGTACTTC
CASSLYGAGETYEQYF
>TRBJ1-4|TRBV5-1|few|TRBD1
TGTGCCAGCAGCAGACAGGGAATGGAGGAAAAACTGTTTTTT
CASSRQGMEEKLFF
>TRBJ1-1|TRBV5-1|NA|NA
TGCGCCAGCAGCTTGCCGATTGGGACTGAAGCTTTCTTT
CASSLPIGTEAFF
>TRBJ2-3|TRBV20-1|NA|TRBD1
TGCAGTGCACGGGGACAGGAGGTCGGTGATACGCAGTATTTT
CSARGQEVGDTQYF
>TRBJ1-2|TRBV20-1|NA|NA
TGCCGTTACTTATCACGGTCTGGCTACACCTTC
CRYLSRSGYTF
>TRBJ1-1|TRBV10-2|NA|NA
TGCGCCAGCAGAGCCGAGTGGGGAAAAGGAGGCACTGAAGCTTTCTTT
CASRAEWGKGGTEAFF
>TRBJ1-5|TRBV4-1|NA|NA
TGCGCCCGCAGCCAACGGACTGGCAATCAGCCCCAGCATTTT
CARSQRTGNQPQHF
>TRBJ1-2|TRBV7-9|NA|NA
TGTGCCTGCAGCTCGACAATTGAATGGGGGCCCCTGGGATCTAACTATGGCTACACCTTC
CACSSTIEWGPLGSNYGYTF
>TRBJ2-7|TRBV13|NA|TRBD1
TGTGCCAGCAGTCCCAAGGGGACAGGGGGCTACGAGCAGTACTTC
CASSPKGTGGYEQYF
>TRBJ2-7|TRBV24-1|NA|TRBD1
TGTGCCACCAGTGACTCCGACAGGGGGTACAACGAGCAGTACTTC
CATSDSDRGYNEQYF
>TRBJ2-5|TRBV7-2|NA|TRBD2
TGTGCCAGCAGCTTAGTTCTAGCGGGGGTCCGCGAGACCCAGTACTTC
CASSLVLAGVRETQYF
>TRBJ2-1|TRBV20-1|NA|NA
TGCAGTGCCACGACCCGGACTATTTACAATGAGCAGTTCTTC
CSATTRTIYNEQFF
>TRBJ2-1|TRBV20-1|few|NA
TGCAGTGCTAACAGGGATAATTTAAACAGGGAGCAGTTCTTC
CSANRDNLNREQFF
>TRBJ1-1|TRBV20-1|NA|TRBD1
TGCAGTGCTAGAGACCCGCAGGGACAGGGGGGTGCTCAAGCTTTCTTT
CSARDPQGQGGAQAFF